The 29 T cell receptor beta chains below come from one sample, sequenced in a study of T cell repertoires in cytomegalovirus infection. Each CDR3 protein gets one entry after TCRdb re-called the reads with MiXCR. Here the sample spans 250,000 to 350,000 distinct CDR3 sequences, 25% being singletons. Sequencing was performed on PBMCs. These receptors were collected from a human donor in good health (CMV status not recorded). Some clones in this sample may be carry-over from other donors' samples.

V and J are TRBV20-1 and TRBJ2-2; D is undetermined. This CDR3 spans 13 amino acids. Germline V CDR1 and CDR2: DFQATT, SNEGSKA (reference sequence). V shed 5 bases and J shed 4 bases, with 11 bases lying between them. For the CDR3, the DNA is TGCAGTGCTTCTACATGGAGCACCGGGGAGCTGTTTTTT. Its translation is CSASTWSTGELFF.

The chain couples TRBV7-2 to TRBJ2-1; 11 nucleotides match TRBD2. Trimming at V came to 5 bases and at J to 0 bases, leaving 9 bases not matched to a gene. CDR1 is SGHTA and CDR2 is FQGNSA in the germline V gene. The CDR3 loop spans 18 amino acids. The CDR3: CASSPWTSGRPSYNEQFF. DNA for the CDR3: TGTGCCAGCAGCCCTTGGACTAGCGGGCGGCCCTCCTACAATGAGCAGTTCTTC.

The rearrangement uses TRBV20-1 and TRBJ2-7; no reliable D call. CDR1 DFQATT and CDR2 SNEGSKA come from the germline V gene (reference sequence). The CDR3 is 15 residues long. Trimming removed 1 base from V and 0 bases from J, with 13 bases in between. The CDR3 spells CSARADLRSSYEQYF. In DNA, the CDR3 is TGCAGTGCTAGAGCTGACCTTCGCAGCTCCTACGAGCAGTACTTC.

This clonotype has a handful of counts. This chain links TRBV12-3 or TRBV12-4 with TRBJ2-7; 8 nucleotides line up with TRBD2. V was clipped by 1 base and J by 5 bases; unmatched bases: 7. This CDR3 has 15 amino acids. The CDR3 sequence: CASSLVRGGRNEQYF. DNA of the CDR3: TGTGCCAGCAGTTTAGTACGGGGGGGGAGAAACGAGCAGTACTTC.

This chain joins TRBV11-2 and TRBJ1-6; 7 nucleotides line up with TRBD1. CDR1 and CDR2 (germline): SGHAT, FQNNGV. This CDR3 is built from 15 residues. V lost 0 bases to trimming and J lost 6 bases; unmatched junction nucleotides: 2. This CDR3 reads CASSLEAGGNSPLHF. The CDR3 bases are TGTGCCAGCAGCTTAGAAGCAGGGGGTAATTCACCCCTCCACTTT.

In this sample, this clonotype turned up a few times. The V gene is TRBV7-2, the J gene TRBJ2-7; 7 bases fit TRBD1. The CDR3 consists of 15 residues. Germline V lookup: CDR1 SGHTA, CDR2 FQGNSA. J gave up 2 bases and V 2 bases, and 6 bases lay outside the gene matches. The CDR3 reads CASSLSEGATYEQYF. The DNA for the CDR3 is TGTGCCAGCAGCTTATCTGAGGGGGCCACCTACGAGCAGTACTTC.

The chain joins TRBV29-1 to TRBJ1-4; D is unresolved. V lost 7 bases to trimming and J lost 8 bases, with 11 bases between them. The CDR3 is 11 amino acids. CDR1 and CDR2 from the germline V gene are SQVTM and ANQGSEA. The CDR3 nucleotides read TGCAGCGCCGGCAGGCGCGAAAAACTGTTTTTT. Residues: CSAGRREKLFF.

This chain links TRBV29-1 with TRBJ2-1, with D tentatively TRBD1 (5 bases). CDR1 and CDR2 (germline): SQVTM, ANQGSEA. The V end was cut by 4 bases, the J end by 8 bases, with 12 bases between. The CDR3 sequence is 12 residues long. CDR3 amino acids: CSVVGRADEQFF. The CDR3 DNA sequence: TGCAGCGTTGTCGGCAGGGCCGATGAGCAGTTCTTC.

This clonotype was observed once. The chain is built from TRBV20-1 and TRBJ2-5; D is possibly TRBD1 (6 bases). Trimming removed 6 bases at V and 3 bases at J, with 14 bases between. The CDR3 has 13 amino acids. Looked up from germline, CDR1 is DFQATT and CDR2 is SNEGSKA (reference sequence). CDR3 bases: TGCAGTGCCTTCGGACAGCAGGAAGAGACCCAGTACTTC. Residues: CSAFGQQEETQYF.

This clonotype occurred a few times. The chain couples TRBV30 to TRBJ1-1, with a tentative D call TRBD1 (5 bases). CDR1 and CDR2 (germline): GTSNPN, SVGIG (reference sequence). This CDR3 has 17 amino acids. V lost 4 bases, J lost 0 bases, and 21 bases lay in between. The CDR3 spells CAWIGFSGQRLNTEAFF. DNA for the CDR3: TGTGCCTGGATTGGTTTCTCGGGGCAGCGATTGAACACTGAAGCTTTCTTT. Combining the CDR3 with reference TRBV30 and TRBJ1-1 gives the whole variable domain SQTIHQWPATLVQPVGSPLSLECTVEGTSNPNLYWYRQAAGRGLQLLFYSVGIGQISSEVPQNLSASRPQDRQFILSSKKLLLSDSGFYLCAWIGFSGQRLNTEAFFGQGTRLTVV.

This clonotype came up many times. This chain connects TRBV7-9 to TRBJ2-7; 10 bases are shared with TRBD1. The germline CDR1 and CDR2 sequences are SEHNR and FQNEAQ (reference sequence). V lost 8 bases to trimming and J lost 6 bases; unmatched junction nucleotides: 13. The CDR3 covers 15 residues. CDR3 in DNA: TGTGCCAGCCAAGCGAACCGGGACAGGGGACGCGAGCAGTACTTC. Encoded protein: CASQANRDRGREQYF.

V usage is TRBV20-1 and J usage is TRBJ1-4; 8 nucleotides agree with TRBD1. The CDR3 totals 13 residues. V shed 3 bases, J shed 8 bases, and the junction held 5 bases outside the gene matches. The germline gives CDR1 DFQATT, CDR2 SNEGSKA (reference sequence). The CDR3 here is CSASTGGGEKLFF. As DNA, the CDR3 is TGCAGTGCTAGTACAGGGGGGGGAGAAAAACTGTTTTTT.

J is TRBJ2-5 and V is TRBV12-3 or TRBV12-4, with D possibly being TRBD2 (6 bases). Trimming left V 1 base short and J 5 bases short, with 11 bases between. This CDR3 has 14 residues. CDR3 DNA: TGTGCCAGCAGTTTAGGGGACTTCACGGAGACCCAGTACTTC. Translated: CASSLGDFTETQYF.

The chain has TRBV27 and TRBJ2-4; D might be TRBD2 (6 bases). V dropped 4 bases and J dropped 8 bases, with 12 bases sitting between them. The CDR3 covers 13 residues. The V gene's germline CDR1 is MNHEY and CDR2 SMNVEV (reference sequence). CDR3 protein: CASSYRDSYIQYF. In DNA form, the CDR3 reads TGTGCCAGCAGTTACCGGGACTCATACATTCAGTACTTC.

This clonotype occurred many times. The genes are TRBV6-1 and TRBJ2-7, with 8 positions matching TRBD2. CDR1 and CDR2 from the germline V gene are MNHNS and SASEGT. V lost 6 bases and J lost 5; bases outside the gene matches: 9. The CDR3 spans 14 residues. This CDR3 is CASSAGGGVHEQYV. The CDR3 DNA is TGTGCCAGCAGCGCCGGGGGGGGAGTCCACGAGCAGTACGTC.

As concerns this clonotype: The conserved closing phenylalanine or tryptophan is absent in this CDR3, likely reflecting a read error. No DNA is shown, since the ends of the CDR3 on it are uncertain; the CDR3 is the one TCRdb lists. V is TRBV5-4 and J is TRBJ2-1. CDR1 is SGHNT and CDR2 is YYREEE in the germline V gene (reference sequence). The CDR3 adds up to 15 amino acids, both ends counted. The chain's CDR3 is CASSPGLAAGNEQVV.

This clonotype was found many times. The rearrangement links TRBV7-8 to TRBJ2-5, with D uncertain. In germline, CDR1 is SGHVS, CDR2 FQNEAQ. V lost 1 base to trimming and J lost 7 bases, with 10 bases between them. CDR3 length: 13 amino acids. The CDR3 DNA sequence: TGTGCCAGCAGCTTAGGACGATCTGGGACCCAGTACTTC. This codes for CASSLGRSGTQYF.

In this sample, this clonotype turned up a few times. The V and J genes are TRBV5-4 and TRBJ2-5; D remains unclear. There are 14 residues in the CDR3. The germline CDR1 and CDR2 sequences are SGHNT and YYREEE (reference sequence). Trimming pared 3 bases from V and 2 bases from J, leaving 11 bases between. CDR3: CASSSRQEQETQYF. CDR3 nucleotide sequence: TGTGCCAGCAGCTCTCGACAAGAACAAGAGACCCAGTACTTC.

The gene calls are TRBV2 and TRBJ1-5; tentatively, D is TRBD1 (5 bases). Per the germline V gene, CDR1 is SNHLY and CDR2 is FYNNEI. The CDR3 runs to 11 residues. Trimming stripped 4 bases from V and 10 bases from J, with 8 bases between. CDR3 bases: TGTGCCAGCAGTGGGGACCTTCCCCAGCATTTT. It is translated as CASSGDLPQHF.

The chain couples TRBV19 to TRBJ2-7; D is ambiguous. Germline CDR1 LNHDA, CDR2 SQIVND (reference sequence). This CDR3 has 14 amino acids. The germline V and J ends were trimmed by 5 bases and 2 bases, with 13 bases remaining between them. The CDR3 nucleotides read TGTGCCAGTAGTTCCCAGACGCCCCCCTACGAGCAGTACTTC. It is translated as CASSSQTPPYEQYF.

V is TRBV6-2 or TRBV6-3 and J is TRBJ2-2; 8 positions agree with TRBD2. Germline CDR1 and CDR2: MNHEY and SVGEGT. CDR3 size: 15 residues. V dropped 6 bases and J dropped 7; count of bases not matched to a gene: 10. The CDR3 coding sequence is TGTGCCAGCAGCGGAGCGGGAGCCGTAATCGGGGAGCTGTTTTTT. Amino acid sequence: CASSGAGAVIGELFF.

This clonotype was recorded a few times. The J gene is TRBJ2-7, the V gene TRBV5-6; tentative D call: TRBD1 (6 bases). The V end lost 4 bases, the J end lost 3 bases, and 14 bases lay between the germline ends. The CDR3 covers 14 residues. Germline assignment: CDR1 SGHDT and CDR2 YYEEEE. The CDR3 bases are TGTGCCAGCAGCCGGATGACAGGCTACTACGAGCAGTACTTC. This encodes CASSRMTGYYEQYF.

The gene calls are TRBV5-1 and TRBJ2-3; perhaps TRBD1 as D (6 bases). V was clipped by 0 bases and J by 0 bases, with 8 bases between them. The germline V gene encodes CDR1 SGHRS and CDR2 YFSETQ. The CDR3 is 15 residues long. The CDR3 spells CASSLEGQSTDTQYF. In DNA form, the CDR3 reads TGCGCCAGCAGCTTGGAAGGACAGAGCACAGATACGCAGTATTTT. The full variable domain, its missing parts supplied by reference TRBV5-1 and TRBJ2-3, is KAGVTQTPRYLIKTRGQQVTLSCSPISGHRSVSWYQQTPGQGLQFLFEYFSETQRNKGNFPGRFSGRQFSNSRSEMNVSTLELGDSALYLCASSLEGQSTDTQYFGPGTRLTVL.

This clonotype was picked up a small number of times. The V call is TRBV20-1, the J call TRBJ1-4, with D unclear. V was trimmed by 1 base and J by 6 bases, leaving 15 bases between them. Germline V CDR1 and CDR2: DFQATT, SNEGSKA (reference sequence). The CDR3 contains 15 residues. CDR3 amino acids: CSARVFGADDEKLFF. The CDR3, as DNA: TGCAGTGCTAGAGTTTTTGGTGCGGATGATGAAAAACTGTTTTTT.

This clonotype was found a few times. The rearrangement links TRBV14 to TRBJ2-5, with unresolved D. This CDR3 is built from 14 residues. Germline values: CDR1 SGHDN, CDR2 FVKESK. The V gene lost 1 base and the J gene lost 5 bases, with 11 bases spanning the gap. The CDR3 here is CASSQGEKRETQYF. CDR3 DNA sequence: TGTGCCAGCAGCCAAGGGGAAAAGAGGGAGACCCAGTACTTC.

The CDR3 region has the DNA TGTGCCACCAGTGATGAATTCGACATGAGCTACACCTTC. Its protein product is CATSDEFDMSYTF. The gene calls are TRBV24-1 and TRBJ1-2; D ambiguous. The CDR3 sequence is 13 residues long. Germline V CDR1 and CDR2: KGHDR, SFDVKD. V was clipped by 3 bases and J by 9 bases, with 13 bases between them.

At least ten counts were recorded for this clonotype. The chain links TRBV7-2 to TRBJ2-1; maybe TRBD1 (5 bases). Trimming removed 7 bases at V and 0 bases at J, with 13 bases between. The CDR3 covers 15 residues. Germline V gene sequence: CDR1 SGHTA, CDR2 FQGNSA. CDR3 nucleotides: TGTGCCAGCACCAAACAAACAGGCTCCTACAATGAGCAGTTCTTC. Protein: CASTKQTGSYNEQFF.

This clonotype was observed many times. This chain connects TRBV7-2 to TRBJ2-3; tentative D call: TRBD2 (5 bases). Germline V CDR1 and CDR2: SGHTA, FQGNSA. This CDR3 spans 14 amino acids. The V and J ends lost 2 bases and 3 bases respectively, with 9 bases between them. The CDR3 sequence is CASSLQWRTDTQYF. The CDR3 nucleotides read TGTGCCAGCAGCTTACAATGGAGGACAGATACGCAGTATTTT.

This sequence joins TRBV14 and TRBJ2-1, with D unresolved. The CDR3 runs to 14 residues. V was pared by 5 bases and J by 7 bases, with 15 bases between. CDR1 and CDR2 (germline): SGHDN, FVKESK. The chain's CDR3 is CASSAKAASNEQFF. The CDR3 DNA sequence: TGTGCCAGCAGCGCCAAGGCCGCTTCTAATGAGCAGTTCTTC.